This TCR beta chain appears in the sequencing data of a study of blood T cell repertoires in COVID-19. Whole-study context: Some COVID-19 samples were acute and others convalescent; all came from the United States, Italy and Spain. PBMCs, B-cell-depleted T cells, or T cells provided the cDNA or gDNA that made up the material.

Sequencing was performed with immunoSEQ multiplex PCR; in TCRdb, only in-frame clones are kept and a portion is missing. The sample comprises under 200,000 clones, about 85% of which are singletons, and about 5% rests with the top ten. Germline CDR1 reads DFQATT; CDR2 reads SNEGSKA (reference sequence). Trimming cost V 3 bases and J 2 bases; bases outside gene matches: 4. CDR3 size: 14 residues. J is TRBJ2-7 and V is TRBV20-1; 10 bases agree with TRBD1. The receptor was isolated from a woman over 75 with acute or convalescent COVID-19. The sequenced sample consisted of peripheral blood. CDR3 amino acids: CSASPGTGAYEQYF. The CDR3 DNA is TGCAGTGCTAGTCCCGGGACAGGGGCCTACGAGCAGTACTTC.